Listed here is a single T cell receptor (beta chain). The count of this clone is one. The target of this receptor is not known. No per-base quality is available; no much larger clone lies one base away. From the cysteine up to the phenylalanine, the CDR3 has a length of 14 residues. CDR3 DNA is the only sequence kept; it has 42 bases, read in frame from the first base. CDR1 and CDR2, per the germline V gene, are MNHEY and SVGAGI. Trimming leaves V shorter by 7 bases and J shorter by 5 bases, with the junction holding 11 bases beyond the gene matches. To prepare the library, the immunoSEQ multiplex PCR assay was applied. A mixture of 60 forward primers for TCR Vbeta segments and 13 reverse primers for TCR Jbeta segments was used in the multiplex PCR. The CDR3 region of rearranged TCR beta genes was amplified from genomic DNA with a multiplex PCR assay. On the Illumina HiSeq System, the amplified TCR beta libraries were sequenced as 87-base-pair reads. Turning to the authors' computational methods: A later analysis tallied 75 million to 95 million unique TCR beta chains across the 640 or so repertoires, and roughly 11 million of those chains were shared by two or more donors. A nearest-neighbor algorithm error-corrected the raw reads and collapsed the reads into unique sequences, merging closely related sequences to remove PCR and sequencing errors. CDR3 sequences were aligned to IMGT reference sequences to assign V, D and J gene segments. For a sequence to be retained, a match of at least six nucleotides was required to both a V gene segment and a J gene segment. A rearrangement was called productive if the CDR3 had no stop codons and remained in frame with V and J, and every other rearrangement was called non-productive. Following IMGT convention, CDR3 was defined as the stretch from the second conserved V-encoded cysteine up to the conserved J-encoded phenylalanine. In an earlier analysis of around 640 of the donors, sequences lacking an unambiguous match to a single V gene segment were excluded. An earlier analysis of fewer than 750 of the donors classified V segments as functional when productive rearrangements were above 56.7% and as segregating when the standard deviation between donors was above 5%. A statistical classification framework was built for diagnosing cytomegalovirus status from the catalog of TCR beta chain sequences. In a later analysis, TCR nucleotide sequences were compared against IMGT/GENE-DB human TR gene sequences so that V and J genes could be assigned. The TCRdist pipeline was used in a later analysis to assign CDR3 sequences and most-parsimonious VDJ recombination scenarios. In a later analysis, every TCR beta chain was defined by the combination of its CDR3 amino acid sequence and its V-gene family, and reads without a unique V-gene family were dropped. In a later analysis, a few hundred highly shared, low-generation-probability nucleotide sequences were removed to address suspected cross-contamination and a sequencing artifact. In a later analysis, a clonal expansion index for each public chain was calculated from normalized within-repertoire ranks of inferred template counts. In a later analysis, generation probabilities were computed using a VDJ recombination model fitted to out-of-frame rearrangements, and the results were checked against IGoR. A later analysis scored TCR-TCR, TCR-HLA and TCR-CMV co-occurrence with hypergeometric tests, applying a repertoire-size bias correction to TCR pairs. A later analysis estimated false discovery rates by permuting HLA or CMV assignments 20 times. In a later analysis, co-occurring TCRs were grouped with DBSCAN, and TCRdist sequence similarity was added when clustering was performed within HLA-allele-positive subsets. Repertoires with fewer than 30,000 or more than 120,000 public chains, plus five repertoires with anomalous nucleotide sharing, were excluded from co-occurrence clustering. TCRdb took over this immuneACCESS table, retaining in-frame rearrangements with V and J assigned. Such tables are incomplete; in checked studies, under half of the missing clones stem from an unresolved V gene, and the remainder is unexplained. D and trimming were read from the DNA, whereas the V and J calls and clone size are those reported in that table. Within this sample are 150,000 to 200,000 clones, with roughly 78% of them counted one time only. Together, the top ten hold over 6% of the sample.

In total, roughly 670 healthy bone marrow donors made up the cohort. Cohort members were all nominally healthy when sampled, although unrecorded immune exposures were likely present. The donor was CMV seropositive and was included in the group of 290 or so seropositive cohort members. Every donor gave a peripheral blood sample, and the peripheral blood mononuclear cells from that sample were used for TCR beta sequencing. The Qiagen DNeasy Blood Extraction Kit was used to extract genomic DNA from the blood cell samples. This entry belongs to a study of cytomegalovirus exposure and HLA in healthy donors (TCRdb year 2017). Some background on the complete study: An earlier analysis of approximately 550 of the donors reported more than 250 Gb of sequence data and roughly 110 million unique TCR beta sequences from 150 million to 200 million T cells. Roughly 320 gigabases of sequencing data and 70 million to 95 million unique TCR sequences made up an early release that covered under 750 HLA-typed donors. Among the roughly 430 genotyped donors, about 83% belonged to the genetic ancestry cluster associated with self-reported Caucasian donors. The study aimed to test whether cataloging public T cell receptors could reveal signatures of past pathogen exposure. Using immunosequencing, the study profiled T cell repertoires from about 610 subjects and related those repertoires to cytomegalovirus serostatus. Along with the approximately 700-subject first cohort, a separate validation cohort of over a hundred different subjects was used. To predict cytomegalovirus infection status, the study combined high-throughput TCR immunosequencing, statistical association of individual TCRs with disease status, and machine learning. A later analysis re-analyzed previously published TCR beta repertoires from 600 to 850 donors and added high-resolution HLA genotyping to study TCR occurrence patterns. Rather than using new phenotypic data, the later analysis identified candidate immune exposures from TCR beta sequences and from how often those sequences occurred across donors. In an earlier analysis of several hundred of the donors, high-throughput TCR beta sequencing was used to judge whether each TCR beta V gene segment behaved as functional or pseudogenic. Donor age, sex, ethnicity and CMV serostatus were compiled together with the repertoire data. In a later genetic analysis, genome-wide SNP genotypes for about 60% of the 666 donors were used, and that subset was treated as a discovery cohort. Every repertoire in the discovery cohort had been generated on one and the same sequencing platform. Both class I and class II loci were covered by HLA typing, at four-digit resolution. Typing coverage differed by locus: A, B, C, DRB1 and DQB1 were typed in about 620-640 donors, DQA1 in about 510, DPA1 in roughly 590, and DPB1 in 450 to 490. A few DR-DQ haplotypes were handled as single units for association and clustering because linkage in the cohort was strong. Among around 400 genotyped donors of the cohort, an average of around 240,000 unique TCR beta nucleotide sequences were sequenced per donor, 15% to 20% of them non-productive. Paper-wide results and their limitations: Roughly 15 rarely observed V segments, including chromosome 9 orphons, were excluded from the earlier analysis of a few hundred of the donors because counts were too low. The sequencing pipeline was judged likely to have produced a cluster of highly shared sequence variants as a technical artifact. A later analysis reported that several top co-occurrence clusters appeared linked to parvovirus B19, influenza, CMV and Epstein-Barr virus. Some IMGT-functional V segments, including TRBV6-2 and TRBV6-3, could not be told apart with the 87-base-pair reads, so those segments were excluded. The cohort was sequenced for TCR beta chains only, and without alpha or paired-chain data the features that could be detected were limited. A further reported finding was that TCR beta sequences accurately predicted the HLA-A and HLA-B alleles for most subjects in the first cohort. Strong co-occurrence of HLA alleles, especially DR and DQ, made assigning TCR associations to individual alleles difficult. Because HLA typing was missing for some donors at each locus, association tests included only the typed subset. The study listed 150 to 200 TCR beta chains as associated with cytomegalovirus. In an earlier analysis of more than 450 of the donors, most TCR beta V segments were observed in productive rearrangements about 87% or about 30% of the time, broadly matching IMGT annotations. Correlated functional status among segregating V segments might be attributable to linkage disequilibrium, but an unknown experimental factor could not be ruled out. In a later analysis, HLA-associated TCR beta chains were found to be more clonally expanded and to have lower generation probabilities than equally common non-associated chains. In vitro tests confirmed that a few of the cytomegalovirus-associated TCR beta chains recognize cytomegalovirus antigens. An association between a missense DCLRE1C variant and V-gene and J-gene trimming of TCR beta chains was found in a later genetic analysis and replicated in an independent cohort. The authors suggested that the approach could potentially be generalized to other disease states and immunological phenotypes. Immune exposure information for the cohort was limited to CMV serostatus. In a later genetic analysis, fewer N-insertions in productive TCRs were reported among donors in an Asian-associated ancestry cluster than the roughly 710-donor mean. Across donors, most TCR sequences were observed very rarely, whereas some public TCRs were present in many individuals. Sequencing depth was assumed to be roughly uniform across donors in the presence/absence analyses, though that assumption may not hold. A later analysis associated 15,000 to 20,000 TCR beta sequences with specific HLA alleles at a false discovery rate of 0.05. The classifier was reported to diagnose cytomegalovirus status with high specificity and sensitivity in both the original cohort and the validation cohort. According to a later analysis, TCR association rates differed among HLA loci, with DRB1 alleles showing the most associated TCRs and HLA-C alleles showing the fewest. According to a later analysis, most CMV-associated TCR beta chains appeared to be HLA-restricted, and the HLA associations seemed to be driven largely by CMV exposure.

Sequenced input: PBMCs. The receptor was isolated from a man between 35 and 55 years old in good health and CMV-seropositive. This sequence uses TRBV6-5 and TRBJ2-7; 7 central bases correspond to TRBD1. CDR3 reads: CASTKPGGRDEQYF. The nucleotide sequence reads as follows: TGTGCCAGCACCAAACCAGGGGGTAGGGACGAGCAGTACTTC.